This T cell receptor (beta chain) originates from a study of T cells in Graves' hyperthyroidism and ophthalmopathy. Study details: Peripheral blood was taken when the disease was first diagnosed, before any treatment began.

Looked up from germline, CDR1 is SGDLS and CDR2 is YYNGEE. The CDR3 covers 15 residues. Trimming pared 4 bases from V and 2 bases from J, leaving 12 bases between. Clinical symptoms, serum thyroxine, TRAb, thyroid ultrasound and orbital computed tomography established diagnosis. RNA transcripts yielded amplified TCR beta CDR3 regions. The HTBI primer set drove a first-round RT-PCR of the TCR CDR3. Via MiXCR, TCRdb re-called the multiplex PCR reads, giving one row per CDR3 protein. The sample holds over 700,000 distinct CDR3 sequences, over 35% seen once. This TCR derives from a woman aged 40 to 49 with Graves' hyperthyroidism. This chain joins TRBV9 and TRBJ2-2; D gene ambiguous. The specimen was blood. The CDR3 is CASSPHGENTGELFF. CDR3 DNA sequence: TGTGCCAGCAGCCCGCATGGGGAAAACACCGGGGAGCTGTTTTTT.